Below, one T cell receptor (beta chain) is given with its context. This CDR3 is built from 21 residues. Losses at the gene ends were 1 base for V and 4 bases for J; bases not matched to a gene: 14. The V gene's germline CDR1 is LGHNA and CDR2 YNFKEQ. This sample was taken from a study of blood T cell repertoires in COVID-19. Generated by immunoSEQ multiplex PCR, the TCRdb table keeps only in-frame clones and is missing some. The repertoire holds about 180,000 clones, with approximately 80% as singletons. The origin of this receptor is a human donor in a cohort sampled during active COVID-19. What was sequenced was peripheral blood. This chain uses TRBV4-2 with TRBJ2-3; 16 bases are shared with TRBD2. In DNA, the CDR3 is TGTGCCAGCAGCCAAGTCCACCCCGGGACTAGCGGGGGGGCTCGGGCAGATACGCAGTATTTT. As protein: CASSQVHPGTSGGARADTQYF.